This passage covers 21 T cell receptor beta chains from one sample sequenced in a study of T cells in Graves' hyperthyroidism and ophthalmopathy. TCR beta CDR3 regions were amplified from RNA transcripts. With the HTBI primer set, the TCR CDR3 went through a first round of RT-PCR. One entry per CDR3 protein results from TCRdb running MiXCR on the multiplex PCR reads. Of roughly 130,000 distinct CDR3 sequences in the sample, approximately 20% were seen once. Specimen: blood. These receptors came from a woman aged 50 to 65 with Graves' hyperthyroidism that later progressed to Graves' ophthalmopathy.

This clonotype was seen at least ten times. The V gene is TRBV24-1, the J gene TRBJ2-1; no definite D call. The ends were cut back, 0 bases at V and 11 bases at J, with 13 bases in the middle. The CDR3 contains 14 residues. Germline CDR1 is KGHDR and CDR2 is SFDVKD. The CDR3 DNA reads as TGTGCCACCAGTGATTTGAAGGTATCGGAGAAGCAGTTCTTC. Protein: CATSDLKVSEKQFF.

This clonotype was counted many times. The chain has TRBV7-8 and TRBJ2-5; 7 bases match TRBD1. CDR3 length: 15 amino acids. J lost 3 bases, V lost 0 bases, and 4 bases had no gene match. Germline CDR1 and CDR2: SGHVS and FQNEAQ. The CDR3 is CASSLARDREETQYF. The CDR3 nucleotides are TGTGCCAGCAGCTTAGCGAGGGACAGAGAAGAGACCCAGTACTTC.

To note about this clonotype: This could be a read error, since a much larger clone is one nucleotide away. V usage is TRBV5-8 and J usage is TRBJ2-3, with unresolved D. This CDR3 region has 15 residues. Germline V gene data show CDR1 as SGHTS and CDR2 as YDEGEE. Trimming took off 2 bases at V and 5 bases at J, with 15 bases between the two ends. Here the CDR3 DNA reads TGTGCCAGCAGCTTTAGCCAGATGGTGGGAGATACGCAGTATTTT. Translation gives CASSFSQMVGDTQYF.

This clonotype was seen only once. Just one base apart from a much larger clone, this may be a read error. The J gene is TRBJ1-3, the V gene TRBV5-6; no clear D gene. Germline lookup yields CDR1 SGHDT and CDR2 YYEEEE. The CDR3 totals 15 residues. CDR3 coding DNA: TGTGTCAGCAGCTTCCGAACCGAAGGTGGAAACACCATATATTTT. As protein: CVSSFRTEGGNTIYF. The whole variable domain, filled in from reference TRBV5-6 and TRBJ1-3, reads DAGVTQSPTHLIKTRGQQVTLRCSPKSGHDTVSWYQQALGQGPQFIFQYYEEEERQRGNFPDRFSGHQFPNYSSELNVNALLLGDSALYLCVSSFRTEGGNTIYFGEGSWLTVV.

This clonotype showed up many times. The rearrangement uses TRBV5-1 and TRBJ1-2; the D gene is possibly TRBD1 (6 bases). The V gene's germline CDR1 is SGHRS and CDR2 YFSETQ. V lost 3 bases to trimming and J lost 7 bases, with 22 bases between them. The CDR3 extends over 16 amino acids. The CDR3 is CASSWDNGAAARGYTF. In nucleotides, the CDR3 is TGCGCCAGCAGCTGGGACAACGGGGCAGCGGCTCGTGGCTACACCTTC.

The chain is built from TRBV2 and TRBJ2-1, with D unresolved. The CDR3 extends over 14 amino acids. V was shortened by 7 bases and J by 1 base, with 11 bases between the two germline ends. Germline V lookup: CDR1 SNHLY, CDR2 FYNNEI. Here the CDR3 reads CASTSTESYNEQFF. The DNA of the CDR3 is TGTGCCAGCACCAGCACCGAATCCTACAATGAGCAGTTCTTC. The full variable domain, rest sourced from reference TRBV2 and TRBJ2-1, is EPEVTQTPSHQVTQMGQEVILRCVPISNHLYFYWYRQILGQKVEFLVSFYNNEISEKSEIFDDQFSVERPDGSNFTLKIRSTKLEDSAMYFCASTSTESYNEQFFGPGTRLTVL.

This clonotype was observed a handful of times. The rearrangement links TRBV19 to TRBJ2-1; 8 bases match TRBD2. The CDR3 loop spans 23 amino acids. Trimming at V came to 2 bases and at J to 7 bases, leaving 31 bases not matched to a gene. Germline CDR1 is LNHDA and CDR2 is SQIVND (reference sequence). The CDR3 loop is CASSIYRGGFMMGLAGGRNEQFF. The CDR3, as DNA: TGTGCCAGTAGTATATATAGGGGGGGGTTTATGATGGGGTTGGCGGGAGGTAGAAATGAGCAGTTCTTC. Combining the CDR3 with reference TRBV19 and TRBJ2-1 gives the whole variable domain DGGITQSPKYLFRKEGQNVTLSCEQNLNHDAMYWYRQDPGQGLRLIYYSQIVNDFQKGDIAEGYSVSREKKESFPLTVTSAQKNPTAFYLCASSIYRGGFMMGLAGGRNEQFFGPGTRLTVL.

This clonotype was seen repeatedly, ten times or more. The chain links TRBV28 to TRBJ2-1; 9 positions match TRBD2. The CDR3 is 16 amino acids. J gave up 3 bases and V 4 bases, and 7 bases lay outside the gene matches. Per the germline V gene, CDR1 is MDHEN and CDR2 is SYDVKM. Here the CDR3 reads CASSSSHSGSYNEQFF. The CDR3 nucleotides read TGTGCCAGCAGTTCATCCCATAGCGGGAGCTACAATGAGCAGTTCTTC.

This clonotype was detected ten times or more. This chain uses TRBV18 with TRBJ2-7; 9 bases agree with TRBD2. The V and J ends lost 5 bases and 0 bases, in that order; junction bases with no gene match: 2. The germline CDR1 and CDR2 sequences are KGHSH and LQKENI. The CDR3 spans 14 residues. The CDR3, as DNA: TGTGCCAGCTCATCACTAGCGGGCTCCTACGAGCAGTACTTC. It translates to CASSSLAGSYEQYF.

At least ten counts were recorded for this clonotype. The chain joins TRBV6-1 to TRBJ1-2, with 8 bases aligning to TRBD1. CDR1 MNHNS and CDR2 SASEGT come from the germline V gene. The CDR3 contains 15 residues. V lost 1 base and J lost 5; bases outside the gene matches: 6. The CDR3 loop is CASSEEWTGSYGYTF. The CDR3 region has the DNA TGTGCCAGCAGTGAAGAGTGGACAGGGAGTTATGGCTACACCTTC.

This clonotype was seen a few times. The gene calls are TRBV10-2 and TRBJ2-2, with 11 bases lining up with TRBD2. The germline gives CDR1 WSHSY, CDR2 SAAADI. V lost 3 bases to trimming and J lost 2 bases; unmatched junction nucleotides: 5. The CDR3 is 17 residues long. The CDR3 DNA is TGCGCCAGCAGTGACAGGCTAGCGGGGGGAAACACCGGGGAGCTGTTTTTT. It codes for CASSDRLAGGNTGELFF.

The chain recombines TRBV6-2 or TRBV6-3 with TRBJ1-5; 7 bases map to TRBD1. The V and J ends lost 6 bases and 3 bases, in that order; junction bases with no gene match: 5. Germline CDR1 and CDR2: MNHEY and SVGEGT. The CDR3 totals 14 residues. The CDR3 spells CASRPDRVNQPQHF. The DNA of the CDR3 is TGTGCCAGCAGACCCGACAGGGTCAATCAGCCCCAGCATTTT.

In this sample, this clonotype turned up many times. The gene calls are TRBV6-1 and TRBJ1-2; 9 bases line up with TRBD1. Germline V lookup: CDR1 MNHNS, CDR2 SASEGT. This CDR3 has 14 amino acids. The trim removed 5 bases at V and 6 bases at J, leaving 7 bases unmatched. The chain's CDR3 is CASSRGQGGDGYTF. The CDR3 DNA sequence: TGTGCCAGCAGTCGGGGACAGGGAGGAGATGGCTACACCTTC.

This clonotype was observed a few times. The chain joins TRBV7-9 to TRBJ2-4, with 9 bases aligning to TRBD1. V dropped 5 bases and J dropped 7; count of bases not matched to a gene: 6. The CDR3 runs 14 residues. Germline CDR1 is SEHNR and CDR2 is FQNEAQ (reference sequence). This CDR3 is CASSMGGTGNIQYF. As DNA, the CDR3 is TGTGCCAGCAGCATGGGGGGGACAGGGAACATTCAGTACTTC.

This clonotype was observed a few times. The chain is built from TRBV12-3 or TRBV12-4 and TRBJ1-6; the match to TRBD1 covers 9 bases. The CDR3 is made up of 14 amino acids. The junction had 4 bases not matched to a gene; V was cut back by 3 bases and J by 10 bases. The CDR3 coding sequence is TGTGCCAGCAGTTTGACAGGGGGTTACTCACCCCTCCACTTT. Translation gives CASSLTGGYSPLHF.

This clonotype was detected only a few times. The V and J genes are TRBV10-3 and TRBJ1-2, with D possibly matching TRBD1 (6 bases). This CDR3 region has 17 residues. The ends were cut back, 3 bases at V and 2 bases at J, with 19 bases in the middle. Germline V gives CDR1 ENHRY, CDR2 SYGVKD. The CDR3 protein is CAISDPREGGRNYGYTF. CDR3 in DNA: TGTGCCATCAGTGATCCACGGGAGGGGGGCCGAAACTATGGCTACACCTTC.

The chain employs TRBV12-3 or TRBV12-4 and TRBJ1-2; 7 bases are shared with TRBD1. The ends lost 5 bases at V and 4 bases at J; junction bases unmatched: 10. The CDR3 consists of 15 residues. CDR3 sequence: CASSHADRASYGYTF. The CDR3 nucleotides read TGTGCCAGCAGTCACGCCGACAGGGCCTCCTATGGCTACACCTTC.

This clonotype appeared many times. This chain links TRBV3-1 with TRBJ2-1; 12 bases map to TRBD2. CDR3 length: 16 amino acids. The V segment lost 6 bases and the J segment 7 bases; nucleotides outside the gene matches: 10. Germline lookup yields CDR1 LGHDT and CDR2 YNNKEL (reference sequence). The DNA for the CDR3 is TGTGCCAGCAGTTCCGATCGACTAGCGGGAGTAAATGAGCAGTTCTTC. Protein sequence: CASSSDRLAGVNEQFF.

This clonotype was counted between two and nine times. V is TRBV6-5 and J is TRBJ1-6; D not resolved. The CDR3 extends over 14 amino acids. From germline, CDR1 is MNHEY and CDR2 SVGAGI. Trimming pared 4 bases from V and 2 bases from J, leaving 6 bases between. CDR3 DNA sequence: TGTGCCAGCAGTTCGACGACCTATAATTCACCCCTCCACTTT. Residues: CASSSTTYNSPLHF.

This chain connects TRBV12-5 to TRBJ2-5; no definite D call. The CDR3 spans 13 residues. Germline assignment: CDR1 LGHNT and CDR2 FRNRAP. Trimming removed 5 bases from V and 4 bases from J, with 11 bases in between. CDR3 in amino acids: CASGQGMPETQYF. The CDR3 nucleotides are TGTGCTAGTGGTCAAGGGATGCCAGAGACCCAGTACTTC.

The chain uses TRBV7-3 and TRBJ2-3; D unclear. This CDR3 comprises 13 residues. Germline V gene lookup returns CDR1 SGHTA and CDR2 FQGTGA. The germline V and J ends were trimmed by 2 bases and 5 bases, with 8 bases remaining between them. The CDR3 loop is CASSLDSGDTQYF. The CDR3 DNA reads TGTGCCAGCAGCTTAGACTCGGGAGATACGCAGTATTTT.